Each of the 15 T cell receptor beta chains below was sequenced from the same sample in a study of T cell changes during pregnancy in multiple sclerosis. Measured with immunoSEQ multiplex PCR; TCRdb has only the in-frame clones, and not every one. The top ten hold about 3% of the sample, which has roughly 80,000 clones, 92% seen once. This specimen was peripheral blood, taken before pregnancy. The receptors here all came from a female donor with multiple sclerosis, enrolled in a pregnancy study.

This chain connects TRBV18 to TRBJ2-3; TRBD2 matches at 7 bases. V dropped 6 bases and J dropped 4; count of bases not matched to a gene: 16. The CDR3 loop spans 17 amino acids. The germline V gene has CDR1 KGHSH and CDR2 LQKENI. CDR3 sequence (DNA): TGTGCCAGCTCCTCTACGGCTAGCGGCACTAGGGCAGATACGCAGTATTTT. Translating it yields CASSSTASGTRADTQYF.

This rearrangement joins TRBV6-1 to TRBJ2-3; a weak D match, TRBD2 (6 bases). CDR1 and CDR2 from the germline V gene are MNHNS and SASEGT. The CDR3 is 15 amino acids. Trimming removed 8 bases from V and 0 bases from J, with 15 bases in between. The CDR3 loop reads CASALGGSSTDTQYF. Written as DNA, the CDR3 is TGTGCCAGCGCCCTAGGAGGGTCTAGCACAGATACGCAGTATTTT.

The chain is built from TRBV5-6 and TRBJ1-4, with TRBD1 matching 8 bases. This CDR3 region has 14 residues. The V gene end was trimmed by 4 bases and the J gene end by 7 bases; junction bases not matched to a gene: 6. Germline CDR1 and CDR2: SGHDT and YYEEEE. The CDR3 DNA follows: TGTGCCAGCAGCCAGACAGGGGCGGGTGAAAAACTGTTTTTT. It yields the protein CASSQTGAGEKLFF.

V usage is TRBV2 and J usage is TRBJ2-4; 7 bases are a match to TRBD1. This CDR3 has 12 amino acids. Trimming took 5 bases from V and 7 from J; bases not matched to a gene: 2. The V gene's germline CDR1 is SNHLY and CDR2 FYNNEI. CDR3 in amino acids: CASSNRGNIQYF. The CDR3 DNA reads TGTGCCAGCAGTAACAGGGGCAACATTCAGTACTTC. Complete variable domain (other parts from reference TRBV2 and TRBJ2-4): EPEVTQTPSHQVTQMGQEVILRCVPISNHLYFYWYRQILGQKVEFLVSFYNNEISEKSEIFDDQFSVERPDGSNFTLKIRSTKLEDSAMYFCASSNRGNIQYFGAGTRLSVL.

In this sample, this clone turned up once. The chain combines TRBV19 with TRBJ1-2; 9 positions agree with TRBD1. This CDR3 has 13 amino acids. The germline CDR1 and CDR2 sequences are LNHDA and SQIVND (reference sequence). The V segment lost 5 bases and the J segment 8 bases; nucleotides outside the gene matches: 6. Written as DNA, the CDR3 is TGTGCCAGTAGTGTCGGACAGGGGAGCGGCTACACCTTC. Amino acid sequence: CASSVGQGSGYTF.

This chain joins TRBV11-2 and TRBJ2-7, with D perhaps matching TRBD1 (6 bases). Germline lookup yields CDR1 SGHAT and CDR2 FQNNGV. The CDR3 contains 15 residues. V shed 5 bases and J shed 3 bases, with 17 bases lying between them. DNA for the CDR3: TGTGCCAGCAGCCCGATCCCGGGACACTTCTACGAGCAGTACTTC. Its protein is CASSPIPGHFYEQYF.

This clone has only one observation. V and J are TRBV27 and TRBJ2-1; maybe TRBD2 (5 bases). The CDR3 length is 12 residues. V shed 8 bases and J shed 9 bases, with 14 bases lying between them. The germline gives CDR1 MNHEY, CDR2 SMNVEV (reference sequence). CDR3 sequence reads: CASENSSGEQFF. In DNA, the CDR3 is TGTGCCAGCGAGAACTCCAGCGGTGAGCAGTTCTTC.

The rearrangement uses TRBV11-2 and TRBJ2-1; D is unresolved. Germline CDR1 is SGHAT and CDR2 is FQNNGV. V was clipped by 1 base and J by 8 bases, with 15 bases between them. The CDR3 is 15 amino acids. Here the CDR3 DNA reads TGTGCCAGCAGCTTAGGGAGAGAGTTTGAGGATGAGCAGTTCTTC. This encodes CASSLGREFEDEQFF. Supplemented by reference TRBV11-2 and TRBJ2-1, the full variable domain reads EAGVAQSPRYKIIEKRQSVAFWCNPISGHATLYWYQQILGQGPKLLIQFQNNGVVDDSQLPKDRFSAERLKGVDSTLKIQPAKLEDSAVYLCASSLGREFEDEQFFGPGTRLTVL.

This clone appeared many times. The V and J genes are TRBV4-1 and TRBJ1-2, with D perhaps matching TRBD1 (5 bases). Germline lookup yields CDR1 MGHRA and CDR2 YSYEKL. The germline V and J ends were trimmed by 4 bases and 4 bases, with 10 bases remaining between them. The length of the CDR3 is 13 residues. The CDR3 region is CASSRGAAYGYTF. The CDR3 DNA is TGCGCCAGCAGCCGCGGGGCGGCCTATGGCTACACCTTC.

The chain uses TRBV4-2 and TRBJ2-5; 7 nucleotides line up with TRBD2. V was clipped by 3 bases and J by 1 base; unmatched bases: 5. This CDR3 has 15 residues. CDR1 is LGHNA, CDR2 YNFKEQ, per germline. CDR3 sequence (DNA): TGTGCCAGCAGCCAGGGTACTAGCGTCCAAGAGACCCAGTACTTC. This encodes CASSQGTSVQETQYF.

V usage is TRBV28 and J usage is TRBJ1-2, with D perhaps TRBD1 (5 bases). Germline CDR1 MDHEN, CDR2 SYDVKM. This CDR3 is built from 13 residues. Trimming cost V 7 bases and J 4 bases, with 13 bases left between them. The CDR3 here is CASTYRTSYGYTF. CDR3 DNA: TGTGCCAGCACCTACAGGACGTCCTATGGCTACACCTTC.

The V gene is TRBV6-5, the J gene TRBJ2-7; 7 nucleotides match TRBD2. V dropped 7 bases and J dropped 2; count of bases not matched to a gene: 8. Germline lookup yields CDR1 MNHEY and CDR2 SVGAGI. The CDR3 consists of 14 residues. The CDR3 nucleotides are TGTGCCAGCACTGTAGCACGGGGGGCCTACGAGCAGTACTTC. Translated: CASTVARGAYEQYF.

The chain uses TRBV30 and TRBJ1-6, with a possible D match to TRBD1 (6 bases). V dropped 3 bases and J dropped 4 bases, with 7 bases sitting between them. The CDR3 is made up of 13 amino acids. Germline values: CDR1 GTSNPN, CDR2 SVGIG (reference sequence). CDR3 in DNA: TGTGCCTGGAGCGGACAGTATAATTCACCCCTCCACTTT. This sequence encodes CAWSGQYNSPLHF.

The rearrangement links TRBV18 to TRBJ2-1, with 7 bases matching TRBD2. Germline CDR1 reads KGHSH; CDR2 reads LQKENI. V trimming: 1 base; J trimming: 6 bases; junction bases outside the gene matches: 6. CDR3 length equals 15 residues. CDR3 sequence: CASSPLAGVFNEQFF. DNA for the CDR3: TGTGCCAGCTCACCACTCGCGGGAGTTTTCAATGAGCAGTTCTTC.

As for this clone: At the DNA level, this CDR3 is encoded by other sequences in the same sample as well. The V call is TRBV19, the J call TRBJ1-1, with D possibly TRBD1 on 5 matching bases. The V gene's germline CDR1 is LNHDA and CDR2 SQIVND (reference sequence). The CDR3 spans 15 residues. The V and J ends lost 0 bases and 0 bases respectively, with 8 bases between them. The CDR3 spells CASSIDGGMNTEAFF. The CDR3 DNA follows: TGTGCCAGTAGTATAGATGGGGGGATGAACACTGAAGCTTTCTTT.